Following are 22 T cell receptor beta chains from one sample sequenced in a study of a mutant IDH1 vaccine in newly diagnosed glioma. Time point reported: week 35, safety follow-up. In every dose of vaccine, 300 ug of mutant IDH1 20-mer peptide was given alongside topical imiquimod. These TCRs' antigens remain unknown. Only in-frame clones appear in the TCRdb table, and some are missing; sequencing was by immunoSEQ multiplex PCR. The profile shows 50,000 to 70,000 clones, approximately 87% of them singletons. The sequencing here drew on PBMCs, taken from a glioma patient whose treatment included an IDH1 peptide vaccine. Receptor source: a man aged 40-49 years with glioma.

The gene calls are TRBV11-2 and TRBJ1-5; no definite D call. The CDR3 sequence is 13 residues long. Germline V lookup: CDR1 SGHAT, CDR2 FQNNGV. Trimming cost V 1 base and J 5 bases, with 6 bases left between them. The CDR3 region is CASSLGEDQPQHF. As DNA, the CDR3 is TGTGCCAGCAGCTTAGGCGAGGATCAGCCCCAGCATTTT. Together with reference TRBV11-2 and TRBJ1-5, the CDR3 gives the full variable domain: EAGVAQSPRYKIIEKRQSVAFWCNPISGHATLYWYQQILGQGPKLLIQFQNNGVVDDSQLPKDRFSAERLKGVDSTLKIQPAKLEDSAVYLCASSLGEDQPQHFGDGTRLSIL.

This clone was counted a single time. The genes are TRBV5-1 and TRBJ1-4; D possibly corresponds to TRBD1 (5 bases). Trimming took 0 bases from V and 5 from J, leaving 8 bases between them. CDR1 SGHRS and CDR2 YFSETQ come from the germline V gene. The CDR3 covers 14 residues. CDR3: CASSLGQKNEKLFF. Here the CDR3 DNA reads TGCGCCAGCAGCTTGGGACAGAAAAATGAAAAACTGTTTTTT.

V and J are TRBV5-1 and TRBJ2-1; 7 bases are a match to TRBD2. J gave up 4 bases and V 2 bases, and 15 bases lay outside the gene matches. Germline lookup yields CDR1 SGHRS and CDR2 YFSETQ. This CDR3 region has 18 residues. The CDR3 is CASSFFFPSLGGYNEQFF. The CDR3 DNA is TGCGCCAGCAGCTTCTTTTTCCCATCTCTCGGGGGGTACAATGAGCAGTTCTTC.

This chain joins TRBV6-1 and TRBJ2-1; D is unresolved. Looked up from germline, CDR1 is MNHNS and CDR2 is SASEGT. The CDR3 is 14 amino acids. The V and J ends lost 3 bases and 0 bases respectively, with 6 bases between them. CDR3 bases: TGTGCCAGCAGTGACCCGGACTCCTACAATGAGCAGTTCTTC. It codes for CASSDPDSYNEQFF.

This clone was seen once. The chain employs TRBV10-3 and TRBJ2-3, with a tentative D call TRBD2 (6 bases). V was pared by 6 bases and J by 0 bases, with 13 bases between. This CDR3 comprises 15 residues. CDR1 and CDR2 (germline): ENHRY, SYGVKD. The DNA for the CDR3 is TGTGCCATCAGCCCGACTAGTACTAGCACAGATACGCAGTATTTT. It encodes CAISPTSTSTDTQYF.

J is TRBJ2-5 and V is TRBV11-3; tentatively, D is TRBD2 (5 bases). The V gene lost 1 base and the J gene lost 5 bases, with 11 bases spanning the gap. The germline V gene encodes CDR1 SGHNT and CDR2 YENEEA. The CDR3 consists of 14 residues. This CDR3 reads CASSLGPERETQYF. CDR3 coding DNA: TGTGCCAGCAGCTTAGGGCCGGAGCGGGAGACCCAGTACTTC.

CDR3 region: CSVGDGNQPQHF. The CDR3 DNA reads TGCAGCGTTGGGGACGGAAATCAGCCCCAGCATTTT. This chain links TRBV29-1 with TRBJ1-5, with D tentatively TRBD1 (5 bases). Trimming removed 4 bases from V and 4 bases from J, with 8 bases in between. This CDR3 is 12 amino acids long. From germline, CDR1 is SQVTM and CDR2 ANQGSEA.

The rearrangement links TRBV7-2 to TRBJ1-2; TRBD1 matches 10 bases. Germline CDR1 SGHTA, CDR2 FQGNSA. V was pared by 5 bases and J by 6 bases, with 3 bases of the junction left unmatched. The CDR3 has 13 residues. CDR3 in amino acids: CASSGGTGDGYTF. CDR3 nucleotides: TGTGCCAGCAGCGGGGGGACAGGGGATGGCTACACCTTC. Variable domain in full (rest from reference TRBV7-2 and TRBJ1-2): GAGVSQSPSNKVTEKGKDVELRCDPISGHTALYWYRQSLGQGLEFLIYFQGNSAPDKSGLPSDRFSAERTGGSVSTLTIQRTQQEDSAVYLCASSGGTGDGYTFGSGTRLTVV.

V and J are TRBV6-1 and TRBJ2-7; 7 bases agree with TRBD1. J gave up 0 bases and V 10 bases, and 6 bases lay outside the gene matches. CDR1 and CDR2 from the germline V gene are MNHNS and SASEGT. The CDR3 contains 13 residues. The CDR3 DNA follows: TGTGCCACTTCCAAGGGGGCCTCCTACGAGCAGTACTTC. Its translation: CATSKGASYEQYF.

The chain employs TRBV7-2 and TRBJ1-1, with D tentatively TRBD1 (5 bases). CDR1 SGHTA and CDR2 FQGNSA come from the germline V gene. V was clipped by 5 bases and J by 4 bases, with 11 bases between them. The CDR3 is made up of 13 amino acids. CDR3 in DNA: TGTGCCAGCAGCGGGGGGAGGCTCACTGAAGCTTTCTTT. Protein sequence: CASSGGRLTEAFF.

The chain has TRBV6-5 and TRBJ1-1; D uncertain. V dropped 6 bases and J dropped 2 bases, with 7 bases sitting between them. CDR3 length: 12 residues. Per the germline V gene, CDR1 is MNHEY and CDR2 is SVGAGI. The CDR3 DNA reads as TGTGCCAGCAGGAAGGGTAACACTGAAGCTTTCTTT. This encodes CASRKGNTEAFF.

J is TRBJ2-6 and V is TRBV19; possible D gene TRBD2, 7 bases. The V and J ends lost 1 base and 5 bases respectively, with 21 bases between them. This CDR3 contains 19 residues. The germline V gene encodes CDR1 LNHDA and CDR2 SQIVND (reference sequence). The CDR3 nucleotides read TGTGCCAGTAGTATAGCAAGGGGGGGAGGATCTATCTGGGCCAACGTCCTGACTTTC. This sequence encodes CASSIARGGGSIWANVLTF. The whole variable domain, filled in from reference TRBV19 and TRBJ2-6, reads DGGITQSPKYLFRKEGQNVTLSCEQNLNHDAMYWYRQDPGQGLRLIYYSQIVNDFQKGDIAEGYSVSREKKESFPLTVTSAQKNPTAFYLCASSIARGGGSIWANVLTFGAGSRLTVL.

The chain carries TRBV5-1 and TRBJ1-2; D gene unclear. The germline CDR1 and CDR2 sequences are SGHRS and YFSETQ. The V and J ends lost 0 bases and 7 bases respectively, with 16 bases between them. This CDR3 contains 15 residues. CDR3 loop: CASSLDVGREGGYTF. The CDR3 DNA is TGCGCCAGCAGCTTGGATGTTGGGCGAGAGGGTGGCTACACCTTC.

The CDR3 DNA reads TGTGCCACCAGCATATGGGAGGACAGCCTGAGCTCCTACGAGCAGTACTTC. Its translation is CATSIWEDSLSSYEQYF. This chain links TRBV15 with TRBJ2-7; D may match TRBD1 or TRBD2 (6 bases each). V gave up 4 bases and J gave up 0 bases, with 19 bases separating them. This CDR3 comprises 17 residues. Germline-derived CDR1 and CDR2 are LNHNV and YYDKDF (reference sequence).

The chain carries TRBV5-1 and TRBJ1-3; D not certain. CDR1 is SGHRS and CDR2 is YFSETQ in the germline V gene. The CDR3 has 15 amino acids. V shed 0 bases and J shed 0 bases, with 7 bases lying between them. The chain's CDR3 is CASSLAGVSGNTIYF. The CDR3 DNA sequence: TGCGCCAGCAGCTTGGCTGGGGTCTCTGGAAACACCATATATTTT.

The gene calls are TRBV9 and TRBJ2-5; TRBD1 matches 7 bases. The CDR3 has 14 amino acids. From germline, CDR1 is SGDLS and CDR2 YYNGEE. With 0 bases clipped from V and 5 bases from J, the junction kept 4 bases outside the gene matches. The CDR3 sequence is CASSVARGGETQYF. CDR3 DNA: TGTGCCAGCAGCGTAGCTCGAGGGGGCGAGACCCAGTACTTC.

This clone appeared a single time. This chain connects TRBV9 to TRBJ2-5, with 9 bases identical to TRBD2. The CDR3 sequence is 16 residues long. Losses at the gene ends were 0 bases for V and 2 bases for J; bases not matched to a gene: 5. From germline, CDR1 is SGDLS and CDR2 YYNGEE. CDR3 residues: CASSVGVAGVQETQYF. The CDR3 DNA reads TGTGCCAGCAGCGTAGGAGTAGCGGGAGTGCAAGAGACCCAGTACTTC.

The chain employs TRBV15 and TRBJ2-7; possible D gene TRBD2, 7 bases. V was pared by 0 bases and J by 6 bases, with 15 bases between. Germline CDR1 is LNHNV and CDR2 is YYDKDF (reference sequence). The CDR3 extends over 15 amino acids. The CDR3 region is CATSRDRGADSEQYF. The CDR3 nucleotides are TGTGCCACCAGCAGAGATCGGGGGGCAGATAGCGAGCAGTACTTC.

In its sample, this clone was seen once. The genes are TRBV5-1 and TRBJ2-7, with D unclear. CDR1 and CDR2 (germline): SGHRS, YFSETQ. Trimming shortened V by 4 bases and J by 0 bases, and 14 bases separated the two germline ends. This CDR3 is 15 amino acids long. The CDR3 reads CASSRLTGPSYEQYF. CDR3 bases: TGCGCCAGCAGCCGCCTTACTGGGCCCTCCTACGAGCAGTACTTC. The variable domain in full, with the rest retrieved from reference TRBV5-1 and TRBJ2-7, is KAGVTQTPRYLIKTRGQQVTLSCSPISGHRSVSWYQQTPGQGLQFLFEYFSETQRNKGNFPGRFSGRQFSNSRSEMNVSTLELGDSALYLCASSRLTGPSYEQYFGPGTRLTVT.

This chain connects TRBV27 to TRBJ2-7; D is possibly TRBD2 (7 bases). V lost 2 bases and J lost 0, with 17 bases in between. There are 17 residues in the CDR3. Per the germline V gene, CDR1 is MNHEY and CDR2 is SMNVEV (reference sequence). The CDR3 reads CASSLEARGAYSYEQYF. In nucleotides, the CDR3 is TGTGCCAGCAGTTTAGAGGCCCGGGGGGCGTACTCCTACGAGCAGTACTTC.

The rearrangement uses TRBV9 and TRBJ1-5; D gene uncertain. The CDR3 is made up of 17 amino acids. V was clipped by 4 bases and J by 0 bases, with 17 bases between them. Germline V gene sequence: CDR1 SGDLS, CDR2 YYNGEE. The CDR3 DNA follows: TGTGCCAGCAGCAGTGGACCCGTGATCTATAGCAATCAGCCCCAGCATTTT. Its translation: CASSSGPVIYSNQPQHF.

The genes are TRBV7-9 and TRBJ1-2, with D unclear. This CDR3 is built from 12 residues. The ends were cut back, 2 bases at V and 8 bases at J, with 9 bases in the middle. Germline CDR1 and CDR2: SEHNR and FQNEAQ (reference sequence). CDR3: CASSLSLKGYTF. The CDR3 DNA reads TGTGCCAGCAGCTTAAGCCTGAAAGGCTACACCTTC.